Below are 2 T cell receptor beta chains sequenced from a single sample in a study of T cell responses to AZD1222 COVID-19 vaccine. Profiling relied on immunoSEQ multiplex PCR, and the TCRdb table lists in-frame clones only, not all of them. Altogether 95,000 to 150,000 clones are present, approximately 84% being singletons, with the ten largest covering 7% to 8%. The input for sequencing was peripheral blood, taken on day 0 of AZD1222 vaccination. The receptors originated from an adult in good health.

The CDR3 DNA reads TGCAGCGTCTTCCTCCGGGACAGGGTGGCCAGGGAGCAGTATTTT. Protein: CSVFLRDRVAREQYF. The chain combines TRBV29-1 with TRBJ2-3; 9 nucleotides agree with TRBD1. V shed 6 bases and J 11 bases; nucleotides not matched to a gene: 18. This CDR3 contains 15 residues. The germline V gene has CDR1 SQVTM and CDR2 ANQGSEA.

CDR3 sequence reads: CATRLAGVYTGELFF. DNA for the CDR3: TGTGCCACCCGACTAGCGGGAGTGTACACCGGGGAGCTGTTTTTT. The V gene is TRBV7-8, the J gene TRBJ2-2, with 12 positions matching TRBD2. The V gene's germline CDR1 is SGHVS and CDR2 FQNEAQ. The CDR3 has 15 residues. With 10 bases clipped from V and 3 bases from J, the junction kept 6 bases outside the gene matches.